Each of the 15 T cell receptor beta chains below was sequenced from the same sample in a study of blood T cell repertoires in COVID-19. TCRdb's table, derived via immunoSEQ multiplex PCR, lists solely in-frame clones and lacks some. The table includes approximately 210,000 clones, 82% detected once. Specimen: peripheral blood. These receptors all come from a woman aged 40 to 50 with acute or convalescent COVID-19.

A single count supports this clone. The rearrangement links TRBV16 to TRBJ2-1; 8 bases line up with TRBD2. The V segment lost 4 bases and the J segment 7 bases; nucleotides outside the gene matches: 12. The length of the CDR3 is 16 residues. Germline CDR1 reads KGHSY; CDR2 reads FQNENV. The CDR3 region is CASSPGWVAGKNEQFF. The CDR3 coding sequence is TGTGCCAGCAGCCCGGGTTGGGTAGCGGGGAAGAATGAGCAGTTCTTC.

V gene TRBV24-1 combines with J gene TRBJ2-7; 10 nucleotides align to TRBD1. Unmatched junction bases numbered 4, after V lost 6 bases and J lost 3 bases. The CDR3 length is 14 residues. Germline CDR1 KGHDR, CDR2 SFDVKD. The CDR3 region is CATSSGTGDYEQYF. The CDR3 DNA is TGTGCCACCAGTTCCGGGACAGGGGACTACGAGCAGTACTTC.

The chain couples TRBV2 to TRBJ2-3, with 7 bases identical to TRBD2. This CDR3 is 14 amino acids long. J lost 5 bases, V lost 7 bases, and 9 bases had no gene match. The germline gives CDR1 SNHLY, CDR2 FYNNEI. The CDR3 loop is CASKLARGIDTQYF. CDR3 DNA: TGTGCCAGCAAACTAGCGAGAGGGATAGATACGCAGTATTTT. The complete variable domain, with remaining parts taken from reference TRBV2 and TRBJ2-3, reads EPEVTQTPSHQVTQMGQEVILRCVPISNHLYFYWYRQILGQKVEFLVSFYNNEISEKSEIFDDQFSVERPDGSNFTLKIRSTKLEDSAMYFCASKLARGIDTQYFGPGTRLTVL.

The chain links TRBV6-5 to TRBJ1-4; D uncertain. The CDR3 sequence is 14 residues long. Germline CDR1 and CDR2: MNHEY and SVGAGI. V dropped 10 bases and J dropped 8 bases, with 20 bases sitting between them. DNA of the CDR3: TGTGCCACCAAAGGAACAGACGGAGGGGAAAAACTGTTTTTT. Translating gives CATKGTDGGEKLFF.

The genes are TRBV2 and TRBJ2-4, with 15 bases fitting TRBD2. With 2 bases clipped from V and 3 bases from J, the junction kept 17 bases outside the gene matches. Germline V gives CDR1 SNHLY, CDR2 FYNNEI. The CDR3 totals 22 residues. The CDR3 loop is CASSEKLGRTSGGALDKNIQYF. DNA for the CDR3: TGTGCCAGCAGTGAAAAGTTGGGGAGGACTAGCGGGGGGGCGCTGGACAAAAACATTCAGTACTTC.

A remark on this clone: This same CDR3 is encoded by further DNA sequences in the sample. V usage is TRBV5-1 and J usage is TRBJ2-1; 9 bases line up with TRBD2. The length of the CDR3 is 16 residues. Germline loops: CDR1 SGHRS, CDR2 YFSETQ. The V gene end was trimmed by 0 bases and the J gene end by 3 bases; junction bases not matched to a gene: 4. The CDR3 DNA is TGCGCCAGCAGCTTGGTTGCTAGCGGGGACTACAATGAGCAGTTCTTC. It yields the protein CASSLVASGDYNEQFF.

CDR3 nucleotides: TGTGCCAGCAGTTACTCCGGTAGCTCTGGGGCCAACGTCCTGACTTTC. It codes for CASSYSGSSGANVLTF. The J gene is TRBJ2-6, the V gene TRBV6-5; D call uncertain. V was trimmed by 0 bases and J by 0 bases, leaving 6 bases between them. This CDR3 region has 16 residues. Germline values: CDR1 MNHEY, CDR2 SVGAGI.

This clone was recorded a few times. The V and J genes are TRBV6-5 and TRBJ2-3, with 8 bases fitting TRBD2. The CDR3 covers 13 residues. V lost 10 bases to trimming and J lost 5 bases; unmatched junction nucleotides: 8. Germline V lookup: CDR1 MNHEY, CDR2 SVGAGI. CDR3 residues: CATRSGRGDTQYF. CDR3 sequence (DNA): TGTGCCACCCGAAGCGGGAGAGGAGATACGCAGTATTTT.

The chain is built from TRBV15 and TRBJ2-7; TRBD1 might be the D (6 bases). V was cut by 0 bases and J by 3 bases, with 18 bases left in between. CDR3 length: 17 amino acids. Germline CDR1 LNHNV, CDR2 YYDKDF (reference sequence). The CDR3 region has the DNA TGTGCCACCAGCAGAGATCAAGCCGGGACATCTATCTACGAGCAGTACTTC. Residues: CATSRDQAGTSIYEQYF.

The chain recombines TRBV19 with TRBJ1-2; 8 nucleotides match TRBD1. Germline V lookup: CDR1 LNHDA, CDR2 SQIVND (reference sequence). This CDR3 spans 15 amino acids. V was pared by 5 bases and J by 7 bases, with 12 bases of the junction left unmatched. CDR3 in amino acids: CASSRVDRDVTGYTF. CDR3 nucleotide sequence: TGTGCCAGTAGTCGGGTGGACAGGGATGTAACTGGCTACACCTTC.

The chain links TRBV27 to TRBJ1-2; 8 bases are a match to TRBD1. The CDR3 covers 14 residues. Trimming cost V 6 bases and J 4 bases; bases outside gene matches: 7. Germline CDR1 reads MNHEY; CDR2 reads SMNVEV (reference sequence). The CDR3 region is CASRFTGGTYGYTF. The CDR3 DNA sequence: TGTGCCAGCAGATTCACAGGGGGGACCTATGGCTACACCTTC.

This clone was recorded once. The chain recombines TRBV20-1 with TRBJ2-3; possible D gene TRBD2, 5 bases. Germline V gene sequence: CDR1 DFQATT, CDR2 SNEGSKA (reference sequence). There are 12 residues in the CDR3. V was trimmed by 6 bases and J by 6 bases, leaving 13 bases between them. The CDR3 bases are TGCAGTGCCAGTCGCGGGTCCGATACGCAGTATTTT. This translates into CSASRGSDTQYF.

The chain is built from TRBV2 and TRBJ2-5, with a weak D call TRBD1 (6 bases). V was shortened by 5 bases and J by 5 bases, with 18 bases between the two germline ends. The CDR3 totals 15 residues. Germline CDR1 and CDR2: SNHLY and FYNNEI. The CDR3 DNA is TGTGCCAGCAGTACTGGGGGCGCGGTGATTGAGACCCAGTACTTC. As protein: CASSTGGAVIETQYF.

This chain links TRBV5-1 with TRBJ1-5; 12 bases line up with TRBD1. Germline V gene lookup returns CDR1 SGHRS and CDR2 YFSETQ. The CDR3 length is 15 residues. Trimming cost V 4 bases and J 7 bases; bases outside gene matches: 6. The CDR3 loop is CASSPGQGARQPQHF. For the CDR3, the DNA is TGCGCCAGCAGCCCGGGACAGGGGGCGCGACAGCCCCAGCATTTT.

The chain links TRBV11-2 to TRBJ1-6; D call uncertain. Per the germline V gene, CDR1 is SGHAT and CDR2 is FQNNGV. Trimming shortened V by 2 bases and J by 7 bases, and 18 bases separated the two germline ends. The CDR3 length is 17 residues. In DNA, the CDR3 is TGTGCCAGCAGCTTAAAATCTACCTCATCCGTGAATTCACCCCTCCACTTT. This encodes CASSLKSTSSVNSPLHF.